The 8 T cell receptor beta chains listed next were all sequenced from one sample in a study of cytomegalovirus exposure and HLA in healthy donors. PCR primers comprised 60 Vbeta and 13 Jbeta primers. Clones were sequenced by immunoSEQ multiplex PCR, and TCRdb holds only the in-frame ones, with some missing. Among approximately 40,000 clones, 70% to 90% were seen once, and the ten largest hold roughly 10%. The sample comprised PBMCs. The receptors were gathered from a woman in her thirties or forties in good health and CMV-seropositive.

V usage is TRBV10-3 and J usage is TRBJ2-3, with D perhaps matching TRBD1 (6 bases). Trimming removed 4 bases from V and 4 bases from J, with 9 bases in between. CDR1 and CDR2 (germline): ENHRY, SYGVKD. This CDR3 spans 13 amino acids. This CDR3 is CAISGGPPDTQYF. The CDR3 bases are TGTGCCATCAGTGGGGGGCCGCCAGATACGCAGTATTTT.

This sequence joins TRBV6-1 and TRBJ2-5; 11 nucleotides align to TRBD2. The V and J ends lost 7 bases and 2 bases, in that order; junction bases with no gene match: 6. The CDR3 is 15 residues long. Germline V lookup: CDR1 MNHNS, CDR2 SASEGT. The CDR3 protein is CASTQTSGVQETQYF. The CDR3 bases are TGTGCCAGCACTCAGACTAGCGGGGTACAAGAGACCCAGTACTTC.

V is TRBV7-2 and J is TRBJ1-5, with 8 bases matching TRBD1. The V segment lost 6 bases and the J segment 1 base; nucleotides outside the gene matches: 5. The CDR3 covers 15 residues. Germline-derived CDR1 and CDR2 are SGHTA and FQGNSA. CDR3 nucleotide sequence: TGTGCCAGCAGTCGACAGGGGATAAGCAATCAGCCCCAGCATTTT. Its protein product is CASSRQGISNQPQHF.

The chain links TRBV9 to TRBJ2-2; the D gene is possibly TRBD2 (5 bases). The germline V and J ends were trimmed by 5 bases and 2 bases, with 10 bases remaining between them. The CDR3 is 14 amino acids. Germline V gives CDR1 SGDLS, CDR2 YYNGEE. The CDR3 nucleotides are TGTGCCAGCAGGGAGGTCTCAAACACCGGGGAGCTGTTTTTT. Translating it yields CASREVSNTGELFF.

The chain is built from TRBV15 and TRBJ1-4; TRBD1 aligns across 8 bases. The CDR3 is 12 residues long. V shed 5 bases and J 8 bases; nucleotides not matched to a gene: 1. CDR1 is LNHNV, CDR2 YYDKDF, per germline (reference sequence). The CDR3 spells CATSGDREKLFF. CDR3 nucleotide sequence: TGTGCCACCAGCGGGGACAGGGAAAAACTGTTTTTT.

V and J are TRBV27 and TRBJ2-7; no clear D gene. The ends were cut back, 6 bases at V and 7 bases at J, with 10 bases in the middle. Per germline, CDR1 MNHEY and CDR2 SMNVEV (reference sequence). The CDR3 length is 11 residues. The CDR3 sequence is CASRGEEEQYF. For the CDR3, the DNA is TGTGCCAGCAGGGGTGAGGAGGAGCAGTACTTC.

The V gene is TRBV4-1, the J gene TRBJ2-7; 11 bases are shared with TRBD2. The CDR3 spans 15 residues. The V gene end was trimmed by 1 base and the J gene end by 6 bases; junction bases not matched to a gene: 5. Germline CDR1 and CDR2: MGHRA and YSYEKL. CDR3 protein: CASSQASGGSSEQYF. The CDR3 DNA reads TGCGCCAGCAGCCAAGCTAGCGGGGGGTCGTCCGAGCAGTACTTC.

The chain recombines TRBV5-8 with TRBJ2-5; TRBD2 might be the D (6 bases). The CDR3 covers 14 residues. Germline loops: CDR1 SGHTS, CDR2 YDEGEE. V was shortened by 4 bases and J by 5 bases, with 15 bases between the two germline ends. CDR3 loop: CASSVRLVVETQYF. Here the CDR3 DNA reads TGTGCCAGCAGCGTCAGACTAGTGGTGGAGACCCAGTACTTC.